The 29 T cell receptor beta chains given below trace back to one sample, sequenced in a study of blood T cells in healthy people across ages. Alongside a J-beta primer mix, a sample-barcoded 5' primer served in a second PCR lasting roughly 6 to 11 cycles. TCRdb reprocessed the 5' RACE reads via MiXCR and lists one record per CDR3 protein. The sample has around 1.5 million distinct CDR3 sequences, 42% seen once. Material: blood. Receptors were obtained from a woman aged 18-29 years in good health.

The rearrangement links TRBV3-1 to TRBJ2-5; 7 bases line up with TRBD1. The CDR3 spans 16 residues. Germline CDR1 is LGHDT and CDR2 is YNNKEL (reference sequence). V lost 1 base and J lost 3; bases outside the gene matches: 8. CDR3 loop: CASSQGATGVKETQYF. The CDR3 DNA follows: TGTGCCAGCAGCCAAGGAGCTACAGGGGTTAAAGAGACCCAGTACTTC.

J is TRBJ2-3 and V is TRBV11-3; TRBD2 might be the D (6 bases). Per the germline V gene, CDR1 is SGHNT and CDR2 is YENEEA. The CDR3 has 17 amino acids. V was shortened by 5 bases and J by 2 bases, with 20 bases between the two germline ends. The CDR3 DNA is TGTGCCAGCAGCCTAGGGGTGCTTAGCGGCCCCACAGATACGCAGTATTTT. Its protein product is CASSLGVLSGPTDTQYF.

This CDR3 is CASSNRASVGYEQYF. CDR3 nucleotide sequence: TGTGCCAGCAGCAACCGGGCTAGCGTCGGTTACGAGCAGTACTTC. The rearrangement uses TRBV6-1 and TRBJ2-7; possibly TRBD2 for D (6 bases). The CDR3 is made up of 15 amino acids. Trimming pared 6 bases from V and 4 bases from J, leaving 19 bases between. Germline assignment: CDR1 MNHNS and CDR2 SASEGT.

The V gene is TRBV11-3, the J gene TRBJ2-3; no reliable D call. Germline V CDR1 and CDR2: SGHNT, YENEEA. The CDR3 extends over 14 amino acids. V lost 2 bases and J 2 bases, leaving 8 bases between the germline ends. DNA for the CDR3: TGTGCCAGCAGCTTAAAACGGACCACAGATACGCAGTATTTT. Translating it yields CASSLKRTTDTQYF.

This clonotype has at least ten counts. The CDR3 here is CASSLVSGNYEQYF. In DNA form, the CDR3 reads TGTGCCAGCAGCTTAGTTTCAGGCAACTACGAGCAGTACTTC. The chain combines TRBV7-9 with TRBJ2-7; no clear D gene. CDR1 and CDR2 (germline): SEHNR, FQNEAQ (reference sequence). This CDR3 contains 14 residues. The V gene lost 1 base and the J gene lost 3 bases, with 10 bases spanning the gap.

This clonotype was counted between two and nine times. The chain couples TRBV5-6 to TRBJ2-1; 12 nucleotides match TRBD2. Germline values: CDR1 SGHDT, CDR2 YYEEEE. The CDR3 extends over 16 amino acids. J gave up 8 bases and V 3 bases, and 9 bases lay outside the gene matches. The CDR3 here is CASSSSLTSGGDEQFF. The CDR3 bases are TGTGCCAGCAGCTCATCCCTGACTAGCGGGGGCGATGAGCAGTTCTTC.

The chain links TRBV2 to TRBJ2-3, with D possibly TRBD2 on 6 matching bases. The CDR3 has 15 residues. Germline V gives CDR1 SNHLY, CDR2 FYNNEI. The germline V and J ends were trimmed by 6 bases and 4 bases, with 17 bases remaining between them. The CDR3 bases are TGTGCCAGCAGCGAACCGGGAGAAGCGTCAGATACGCAGTATTTT. Translation gives CASSEPGEASDTQYF.

V and J are TRBV12-3 or TRBV12-4 and TRBJ2-7; D remains unclear. With 0 bases removed from V and 0 bases from J, the gap between germline ends came to 9 bases. The length of the CDR3 is 15 residues. DNA of the CDR3: TGTGCCAGCAGTTTAGCAGGTTCCCACTCCTACGAGCAGTACTTC. Translation: CASSLAGSHSYEQYF.

This clonotype was counted between two and nine times. This chain connects TRBV20-1 to TRBJ2-5, with 9 bases fitting TRBD2. The V gene end was trimmed by 0 bases and the J gene end by 3 bases; junction bases not matched to a gene: 5. CDR3 size: 15 residues. CDR1 DFQATT and CDR2 SNEGSKA come from the germline V gene (reference sequence). The CDR3 spells CSARDYSGRKETQYF. The CDR3 DNA sequence: TGCAGTGCTAGAGATTATAGCGGGAGAAAAGAGACCCAGTACTTC.

The table lists this clonotype with a few counts. This chain links TRBV20-1 with TRBJ2-1, with 8 bases identical to TRBD2. Germline V gene sequence: CDR1 DFQATT, CDR2 SNEGSKA (reference sequence). This CDR3 contains 15 residues. Trimming took 5 bases from V and 4 from J; bases not matched to a gene: 10. CDR3 coding DNA: TGCAGTGCTTATACACTAGCGGATGCGTACAATGAGCAGTTCTTC. Its protein is CSAYTLADAYNEQFF.

As for this clonotype: This clone may be a read error of a much larger clone one base away. V usage is TRBV7-2 and J usage is TRBJ2-5; no clear D gene. The CDR3 has 12 amino acids. V shed 0 bases and J shed 11 bases, with 10 bases lying between them. Germline loops: CDR1 SGHTA, CDR2 FQGNSA. Here the CDR3 reads CASSLAFNEQYF. CDR3 bases: TGTGCCAGCAGCTTAGCTTTCAATGAGCAGTACTTC.

The V call is TRBV9, the J call TRBJ2-7; 7 nucleotides agree with TRBD1. The CDR3 is made up of 15 amino acids. Germline trimming cut 4 bases from V and 2 bases from J; bases unmatched to any gene: 9. The germline gives CDR1 SGDLS, CDR2 YYNGEE. Here the CDR3 reads CASSPGTGAAYEQYF. The CDR3, as DNA: TGTGCCAGCAGCCCCGGAACAGGGGCAGCCTACGAGCAGTACTTC.

The chain links TRBV30 to TRBJ2-1, with TRBD2 matching over 8 bases. V shed 1 base and J 0 bases; nucleotides not matched to a gene: 14. The CDR3 loop spans 19 amino acids. The germline V gene encodes CDR1 GTSNPN and CDR2 SVGIG (reference sequence). CDR3: CAWSDLISGVDGSYNEQFF. CDR3 bases: TGTGCCTGGAGTGACCTTATTAGCGGGGTTGACGGCTCCTACAATGAGCAGTTCTTC.

V and J are TRBV7-2 and TRBJ2-7, with D uncertain. Trimming removed 3 bases from V and 3 bases from J, with 12 bases in between. This CDR3 has 14 residues. CDR1 SGHTA and CDR2 FQGNSA come from the germline V gene. CDR3 bases: TGTGCCAGCAGCTTGGCAGTGTTCAGCTACGAGCAGTACTTC. This gives the protein CASSLAVFSYEQYF.

The CDR3 here is CAGGQGPQYEQYF. CDR3 nucleotide sequence: TGTGCCGGAGGACAGGGGCCGCAATACGAGCAGTACTTC. The J gene is TRBJ2-7, the V gene TRBV11-2; 9 bases match TRBD1. The CDR3 length is 13 residues. Germline V lookup: CDR1 SGHAT, CDR2 FQNNGV. V lost 11 bases and J lost 4; bases outside the gene matches: 9.

The chain joins TRBV20-1 to TRBJ2-1; D unresolved. Near its end, the DNA agrees better with TRBJ2-7, so the J call may be wrong. CDR1 and CDR2 from the germline V gene are DFQATT and SNEGSKA (reference sequence). The CDR3 loop spans 15 amino acids. Here the CDR3 DNA reads TGCAGTGCTTTACTGTTAGCACTCTCCTACAATGAGCAGTACTTC. This gives the protein CSALLLALSYNEQYF.

This clonotype was counted between two and nine times. The J gene is TRBJ2-1, the V gene TRBV5-1, with 9 bases that match TRBD2. Germline-derived CDR1 and CDR2 are SGHRS and YFSETQ. This CDR3 spans 17 amino acids. J lost 4 bases, V lost 4 bases, and 12 bases had no gene match. The CDR3 is CASSPNPSGEVYNEQFF. For the CDR3, the DNA is TGCGCCAGCAGCCCCAACCCTAGCGGGGAAGTTTACAATGAGCAGTTCTTC. Looking up the rest from reference TRBV5-1 and TRBJ2-1 gives the full variable domain: KAGVTQTPRYLIKTRGQQVTLSCSPISGHRSVSWYQQTPGQGLQFLFEYFSETQRNKGNFPGRFSGRQFSNSRSEMNVSTLELGDSALYLCASSPNPSGEVYNEQFFGPGTRLTVL.

The chain employs TRBV20-1 and TRBJ2-1, with a possible D match to TRBD2 (5 bases). In germline, CDR1 is DFQATT, CDR2 SNEGSKA (reference sequence). V gave up 3 bases and J gave up 8 bases, with 5 bases separating them. The CDR3 covers 10 residues. The CDR3 sequence is CSASGDEQFF. The CDR3, as DNA: TGCAGTGCTAGCGGGGATGAGCAGTTCTTC.

This chain uses TRBV5-1 with TRBJ1-1; 9 bases agree with TRBD1. Germline V lookup: CDR1 SGHRS, CDR2 YFSETQ. The trim removed 4 bases at V and 5 bases at J, leaving 6 bases unmatched. The CDR3 is made up of 14 amino acids. CDR3 protein: CASSPGDRVTEAFF. CDR3 DNA: TGCGCCAGCAGCCCAGGGGACAGGGTAACTGAAGCTTTCTTT.

The V and J genes are TRBV7-9 and TRBJ2-1; 8 nucleotides agree with TRBD2. The V segment lost 1 base and the J segment 14 bases; nucleotides outside the gene matches: 4. The CDR3 consists of 12 residues. Germline CDR1 SEHNR, CDR2 FQNEAQ (reference sequence). CDR3 loop: CASSLVSGTKFF. The CDR3 DNA sequence: TGTGCCAGCAGCTTAGTTAGCGGGACCAAGTTCTTC. The whole variable domain, remainder taken from reference TRBV7-9 and TRBJ2-1, is DTGVSQNPRHKITKRGQNVTFRCDPISEHNRLYWYRQTLGQGPEFLTYFQNEAQLEKSRLLSDRFSAERPKGSFSTLEIQRTEQGDSAMYLCASSLVSGTKFFGPGTRLTVL.

The chain employs TRBV28 and TRBJ2-7, with 11 positions matching TRBD2. The V and J ends lost 6 bases and 2 bases, in that order; junction bases with no gene match: 9. Germline assignment: CDR1 MDHEN and CDR2 SYDVKM. This CDR3 has 16 residues. The CDR3: CASRSPGTSGAYEQYF. Written as DNA, the CDR3 is TGTGCCAGCAGATCCCCGGGGACTAGCGGAGCCTACGAGCAGTACTTC.

This sequence joins TRBV10-3 and TRBJ2-2, with 7 positions matching TRBD1. V gave up 7 bases and J gave up 5 bases; unmatched junction bases: 10. The CDR3 is made up of 15 amino acids. The germline V gene has CDR1 ENHRY and CDR2 SYGVKD. The CDR3 sequence: CAITSPRGNTGELFF. The DNA of the CDR3 is TGTGCCATCACCTCGCCCAGGGGGAATACCGGGGAGCTGTTTTTT.

This clonotype was counted only a few times. V gene TRBV9 combines with J gene TRBJ2-3; no reliable D call. The length of the CDR3 is 15 residues. Germline V gives CDR1 SGDLS, CDR2 YYNGEE. V was cut by 0 bases and J by 2 bases, with 10 bases left in between. The CDR3 reads CASSVGLTPTDTQYF. The CDR3 coding sequence is TGTGCCAGCAGCGTAGGCCTGACACCCACAGATACGCAGTATTTT.

This clonotype was picked up a small number of times. CDR3 nucleotide sequence: TGTGCCGTACTCGGGACAGGTATCCACGAGCAGTACTTC. This gives the protein CAVLGTGIHEQYF. The chain has TRBV27 and TRBJ2-7; TRBD1 matches at 8 bases. Trimming removed 11 bases from V and 5 bases from J; junction bases left unmatched: 11. The CDR3 covers 13 residues. Germline V gene sequence: CDR1 MNHEY, CDR2 SMNVEV (reference sequence).

The chain is built from TRBV6-1 and TRBJ2-3; the D gene is possibly TRBD2 (6 bases). Trimming left V 8 bases short and J 1 base short, with 13 bases between. CDR1 and CDR2 from the germline V gene are MNHNS and SASEGT. This CDR3 is built from 14 residues. The DNA for the CDR3 is TGTGCCAGCCTAGCGTCAACTGGCACAGATACGCAGTATTTT. This codes for CASLASTGTDTQYF.

The chain recombines TRBV11-2 with TRBJ2-5; D may be TRBD2 (7 bases). Germline CDR1 is SGHAT and CDR2 is FQNNGV. This CDR3 spans 13 amino acids. V was cut by 2 bases and J by 11 bases, with 15 bases left in between. CDR3 coding DNA: TGTGCCAGCAGCTTAAGGGGGGGATTGGAGCAGTACTTC. It is translated as CASSLRGGLEQYF.

This clonotype was detected only a few times. This sequence joins TRBV2 and TRBJ2-7, with D tentatively TRBD2 (7 bases). V lost 0 bases and J lost 4, with 19 bases in between. The length of the CDR3 is 17 residues. Germline V gene lookup returns CDR1 SNHLY and CDR2 FYNNEI. Here the CDR3 reads CASSEAGALAGDYEQYF. The CDR3, as DNA: TGTGCCAGCAGTGAAGCGGGGGCCCTCGCGGGAGATTACGAGCAGTACTTC.

The chain recombines TRBV7-9 with TRBJ1-4; no clear D gene. CDR3 length equals 15 residues. Germline values: CDR1 SEHNR, CDR2 FQNEAQ (reference sequence). V shed 5 bases and J shed 0 bases, with 10 bases lying between them. The CDR3 here is CASSPSGTTNEKLFF. CDR3 in DNA: TGTGCCAGCAGCCCTTCGGGAACAACTAATGAAAAACTGTTTTTT.

This chain uses TRBV2 with TRBJ1-5, with a tentative D call TRBD1 (5 bases). Trimming stripped 7 bases from V and 5 bases from J, with 9 bases between. The CDR3 spans 12 residues. CDR1 and CDR2 from the germline V gene are SNHLY and FYNNEI. The CDR3 DNA sequence: TGTGCCAGCAACGTCAGGGATCAGCCCCAGCATTTT. It is translated as CASNVRDQPQHF.